This T cell receptor (beta chain) was recovered during a study of early T cells in non-severe SARS-CoV-2 infection. On the study more broadly: The input, bulk RNA from unsorted whole blood, was sequenced, and chains were unpaired.

This clonotype was picked up a small number of times. Individual cDNA molecules received unique molecular identifiers during library preparation. TCRdb re-called the 5' RACE reads with MiXCR, one entry per CDR3 protein. The sample has about 83,000 distinct CDR3 sequences; less than 11% are singletons. CDR1 and CDR2 from the germline V gene are KGHDR and SFDVKD. V was pared by 2 bases and J by 4 bases, with 15 bases of the junction left unmatched. CDR3 length: 18 amino acids. The chain couples TRBV24-1 to TRBJ2-5; 7 nucleotides align to TRBD2. The clonotype comes from an adult who was a healthcare worker with PCR-confirmed SARS-CoV-2 infection or an uninfected control (not recorded which). Sample: whole blood, taken at baseline. CDR3: CATSDYGIAGQGRETQYF. CDR3 nucleotide sequence: TGTGCCACCAGTGATTACGGAATAGCGGGTCAAGGGAGAGAGACCCAGTACTTC.